This TCR beta chain appears in the sequencing data of a study of cytomegalovirus exposure and HLA in healthy donors. In the PCR, 60 Vbeta and 13 Jbeta primers were used. The repertoire was sequenced with immunoSEQ multiplex PCR; TCRdb's copy has only in-frame clones and lacks some. The sample carries approximately 170,000 clones, just under 80% recorded once. There are 12 residues in the CDR3. Germline V gene sequence: CDR1 WSHSY, CDR2 SAAADI. V dropped 6 bases and J dropped 0 bases, with 5 bases sitting between them. Sequences were obtained from PBMCs. The sequence came from a man younger than 30 in good health and CMV-seropositive. The chain employs TRBV10-2 and TRBJ1-1; D is uncertain. The CDR3 loop is CASSGVNTEAFF. CDR3 coding DNA: TGCGCCAGCAGCGGGGTGAACACTGAAGCTTTCTTT.